This T cell receptor (beta chain) was sequenced during a study of T cell responses to AZD1222 COVID-19 vaccine. The table came from immunoSEQ multiplex PCR; TCRdb's copy has only in-frame clones and leaves some out. The table lists about 46,000 clones, 80% to 90% of them singletons. In the case of this clone: No antigen is known for it.

V lost 3 bases and J 6 bases, leaving 20 bases between the germline ends. The CDR3 is 16 residues long. Germline V lookup: CDR1 MGHRA, CDR2 YSYEKL. Study-level findings and limits: Mapped onto spike, vaccine-associated CD4 TCRs spanned it and were dominant at 160-218 and 743-854. There were mostly white British donors and more females than males, and clonal diversity was possibly underestimated.

This sequence was found in an adult who received the AZD1222 COVID-19 vaccine. The input for sequencing was peripheral blood, taken 28 days after the second AZD1222 dose. This chain uses TRBV4-1 with TRBJ1-2, with D tentatively TRBD1 (5 bases). CDR3: CASSQGGTSWFNGYTF. The CDR3, as DNA: TGCGCCAGCAGCCAGGGAGGGACTTCTTGGTTCAATGGCTACACCTTC.